This is a list of T cell receptor beta chains from one sample in a study of blood T cell repertoires in COVID-19. Produced via immunoSEQ multiplex PCR; TCRdb's table is partial and in-frame only. The table includes about 55,000 clones, 90% detected once. Sequences were obtained from peripheral blood. The receptors were sampled from a man in his forties or fifties with acute or convalescent COVID-19. Both conserved end residues are trimmed from each CDR3.

>TRBJ2-4|TRBV5-1
ASSSGQPLAKNIQY
>TRBJ2-1|TRBV19
ATARGNEQF
>TRBJ1-6|TRBV10-3
AIALGGGNSPLH
>TRBJ1-5|TRBV27
ASGPRENQPQH
>TRBJ2-7|TRBV29-1
SVEEDTSGSFDEQY
>TRBJ1-4|TRBV12-3/TRBV12-4
ASSDSTNEKLF
>TRBJ1-3|TRBV7-8
ASSRYRGTRSGNTIY
>TRBJ1-4|TRBV24-1
ATRCGTENEKLF
>TRBJ1-1|TRBV7-2
ASSSSGLRAGF
>TRBJ1-1|TRBV18
ASSPPGQANTEAF
>TRBJ2-3|TRBV9
ASSVAGPAPDTQY
>TRBJ1-2|TRBV20-1
SASKSLARGYT
>TRBJ1-4|TRBV29-1
SVSHGNEKLF
>TRBJ2-2|TRBV7-9
ASSLQGRSTGELF
>TRBJ2-7|TRBV4-1
ASSQDPYSGEQY
>TRBJ2-7|TRBV10-2
ASSESLTVYEQY
>TRBJ2-7|TRBV6-5
ASSYKRTGSSYEQY
>TRBJ1-5|TRBV6-5
ASRTTGNSNQPQH
>TRBJ1-3|TRBV6-6
ASKGDGNTIY
>TRBJ1-1|TRBV19
ASREDTEAF
>TRBJ2-5|TRBV6-1
ASSERIQREIPETQY
>TRBJ2-2|TRBV24-1
ATSDPTGSNTGELF
>TRBJ2-1|TRBV27
ASRTWTSGVF
>TRBJ1-1|TRBV5-1
ASSLPGQVGAEAF
>TRBJ2-3|TRBV2
ASVAYLGDTQY
>TRBJ2-5|TRBV7-9
ASTIKQGDLGAETQY
>TRBJ1-2|TRBV6-5
AGRDSSNYGYT
>TRBJ1-2|TRBV5-4
ASSETGLYGYT
>TRBJ2-5|TRBV7-2
ASSLAHTRGETQY
>TRBJ2-3|TRBV12-2
ASRLAGTSGGHTDTQY
>TRBJ1-2|TRBV3-1/TRBV3-2
ASSQGQGASGYT
>TRBJ2-1|TRBV4-2
ASSPFDSSEQF
>TRBJ2-5|TRBV19
ASSSITGGQETQY
>TRBJ2-1|TRBV29-1
SGSGVTEQF
>TRBJ1-1|TRBV10-3
ASKAVGEAF
>TRBJ1-2|TRBV12-5
ASGLVGGTGGAFNYGYT
>TRBJ2-1|TRBV7-3
ASSLTRASGSGEQF
>TRBJ2-2|TRBV7-2
ASSQMSGPGELF
>TRBJ1-3|TRBV28
ASSRGTFSSGNTIY
>TRBJ2-3|TRBV20-1
SRTGSDTQY
>TRBJ1-4|TRBV25-1
ASSRGRRANEKLF
>TRBJ1-2|TRBV30
AWSSLGYT
>TRBJ2-1|TRBV24-1
ATSAGTGRNEQF
>TRBJ1-4|TRBV6-5
ASEGDRATNEKLF
>TRBJ2-3|TRBV7-2
ASSPSGSWTDTQY
>TRBJ1-2|TRBV5-6
ASRPDRVYGYT
>TRBJ2-3|TRBV4-2
ASSLKTSGTDTQY